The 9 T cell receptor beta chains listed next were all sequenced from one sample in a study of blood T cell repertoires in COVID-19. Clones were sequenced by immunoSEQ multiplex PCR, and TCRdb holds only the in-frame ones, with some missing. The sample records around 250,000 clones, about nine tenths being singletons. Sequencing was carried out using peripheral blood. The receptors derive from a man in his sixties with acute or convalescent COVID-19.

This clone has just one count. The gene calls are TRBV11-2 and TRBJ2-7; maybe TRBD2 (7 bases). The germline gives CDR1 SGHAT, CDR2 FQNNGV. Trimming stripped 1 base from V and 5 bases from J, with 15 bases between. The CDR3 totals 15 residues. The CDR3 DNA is TGTGCCAGCAGCTTAGTAAGGGGGGGAGTCGACGAGCAGTACTTC. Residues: CASSLVRGGVDEQYF.

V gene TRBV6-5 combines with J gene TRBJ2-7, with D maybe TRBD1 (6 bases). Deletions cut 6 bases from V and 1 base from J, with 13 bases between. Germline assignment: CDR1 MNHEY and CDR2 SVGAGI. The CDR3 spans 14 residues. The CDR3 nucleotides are TGTGCCAGCAGAAAAACAGGGAATTCCTACGAGCAGTACTTC. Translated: CASRKTGNSYEQYF.

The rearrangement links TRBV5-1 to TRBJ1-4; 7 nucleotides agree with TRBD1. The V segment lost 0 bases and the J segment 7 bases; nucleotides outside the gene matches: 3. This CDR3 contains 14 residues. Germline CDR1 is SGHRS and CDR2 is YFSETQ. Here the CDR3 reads CASSLGRGSEKLFF. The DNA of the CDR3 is TGCGCCAGCAGCTTGGGCAGGGGGAGTGAAAAACTGTTTTTT.

This CDR3 reads CASSLIGDSHGNIQYF. The CDR3 nucleotides read TGTGCCAGCAGTTTAATCGGGGACTCTCACGGAAACATTCAGTACTTC. The chain couples TRBV28 to TRBJ2-4; weak D call: TRBD2 (6 bases). V was clipped by 2 bases and J by 6 bases, with 17 bases between them. Germline assignment: CDR1 MDHEN and CDR2 SYDVKM. This CDR3 comprises 16 residues.

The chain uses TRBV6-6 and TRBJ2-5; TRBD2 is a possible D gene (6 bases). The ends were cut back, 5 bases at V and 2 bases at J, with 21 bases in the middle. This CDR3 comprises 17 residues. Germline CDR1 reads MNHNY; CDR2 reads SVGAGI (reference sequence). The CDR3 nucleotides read TGTGCCAGCAGTCCCCGCCACGTATCAGGACTACAAGAGACCCAGTACTTC. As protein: CASSPRHVSGLQETQYF.

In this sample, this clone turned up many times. The CDR3 nucleotides are TGTGCCAGCGCCCGGGGGGGGCGCAATGAAAAACTGTTTTTT. This gives the protein CASARGGRNEKLFF. The chain employs TRBV27 and TRBJ1-4, with TRBD1 as a possible D gene (6 bases). Germline V CDR1 and CDR2: MNHEY, SMNVEV (reference sequence). The CDR3 runs 14 residues. V lost 8 bases to trimming and J lost 5 bases, with 15 bases between them.

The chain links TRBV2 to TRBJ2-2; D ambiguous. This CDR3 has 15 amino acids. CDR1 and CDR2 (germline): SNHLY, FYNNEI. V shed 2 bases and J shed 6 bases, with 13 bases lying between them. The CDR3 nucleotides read TGTGCCAGCAGTGAACGTAGTGGGCAGGCCGGGGAGCTGTTTTTT. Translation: CASSERSGQAGELFF.

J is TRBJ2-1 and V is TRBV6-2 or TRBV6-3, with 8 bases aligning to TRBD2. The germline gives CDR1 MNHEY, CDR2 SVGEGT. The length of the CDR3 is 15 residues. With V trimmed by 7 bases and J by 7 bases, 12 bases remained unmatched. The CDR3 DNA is TGTGCCAGCACCCCCCCAGCGGGAGCATGGAATGAGCAGTTCTTC. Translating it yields CASTPPAGAWNEQFF.

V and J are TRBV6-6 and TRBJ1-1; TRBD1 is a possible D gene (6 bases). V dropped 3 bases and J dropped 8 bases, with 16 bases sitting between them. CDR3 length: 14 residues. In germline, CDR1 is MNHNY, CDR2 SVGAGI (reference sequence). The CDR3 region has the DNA TGTGCCAGCAGTTATCTTCCCCGGGGGGCCGAAGCTTTCTTT. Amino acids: CASSYLPRGAEAFF.